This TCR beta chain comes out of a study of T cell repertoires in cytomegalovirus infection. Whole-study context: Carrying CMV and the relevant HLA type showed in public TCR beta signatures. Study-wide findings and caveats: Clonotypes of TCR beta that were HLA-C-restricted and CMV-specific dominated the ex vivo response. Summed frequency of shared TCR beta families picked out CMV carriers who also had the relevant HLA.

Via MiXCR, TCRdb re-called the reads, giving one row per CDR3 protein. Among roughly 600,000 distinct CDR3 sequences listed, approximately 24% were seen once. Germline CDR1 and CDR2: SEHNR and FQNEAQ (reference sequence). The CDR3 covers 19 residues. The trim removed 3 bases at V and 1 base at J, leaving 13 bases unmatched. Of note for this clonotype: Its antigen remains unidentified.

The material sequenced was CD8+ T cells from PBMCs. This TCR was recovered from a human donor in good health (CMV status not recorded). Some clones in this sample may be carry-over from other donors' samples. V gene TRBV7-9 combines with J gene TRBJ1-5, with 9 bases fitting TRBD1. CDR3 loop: CASSLGGATGGRSNQPQHF. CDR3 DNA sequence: TGTGCCAGCAGCTTGGGCGGTGCGACAGGGGGTCGGAGCAATCAGCCCCAGCATTTT.